This TCR beta chain was documented in a study of CD8 T cells in ankylosing spondylitis. Points from the study as a whole: Among TCR beta sequences, a motif of eight highly homologous variants appeared characteristic of ankylosing spondylitis blood. From matched ankylosing spondylitis synovial fluid, disease-linked clones were reportedly recovered at significantly enriched levels. Some of these motif variants have turned up before, in reports on reactive arthritis synovial fluid and blood.

TCRdb ran MiXCR on the 5' RACE reads and lists one entry per CDR3 protein. The repertoire holds hundreds of thousands of distinct CDR3 sequences, with around 9.2% as singletons. V lost 1 base, J lost 7 bases, and 15 bases lay in between. This CDR3 spans 16 amino acids. Germline lookup yields CDR1 SGHRS and CDR2 YFSETQ. This clonotype was observed at least ten times. Its antigen remains unidentified. This chain uses TRBV5-1 with TRBJ1-6; D is ambiguous. The receptor comes from a male donor with ankylosing spondylitis or in good health (not recorded which). Sequencing was performed on blood, either unsorted or a sorted T cell fraction (not recorded which). DNA for the CDR3: TGCGCCAGCAGCTTGAGGGAACCGGCGAAGAATTCACCCCTCCACTTT. Encoded protein: CASSLREPAKNSPLHF.